This T cell receptor (beta chain) was sequenced in a study of PD-1 blockade in classical Hodgkin lymphoma. Study findings and constraints: The study found complete responders had baseline diversity similar to newly diagnosed patients. When nivolumab was started under 1 year after ASCT, patients were excluded.

Generated by immunoSEQ multiplex PCR, the TCRdb table keeps only in-frame clones and is missing some. The data contain 25,000 or so clones, about three quarters of them singletons. This clone turned up a few times. Its antigen is as yet unknown. Each patient experienced a relapse that followed autologous stem cell transplantation, and brentuximab vedotin exposure varied. The material was peripheral blood mononuclear cells (PBMCs), obtained at baseline. The sequence derives from a human donor with classical Hodgkin lymphoma.

The CDR3 coding sequence is TGTGCCAGCAGCTTAACCGACTACAATGAGCAGTTCTTC. It encodes CASSLTDYNEQFF. The J gene is TRBJ2-1, the V gene TRBV11-2, with D hard to call. This CDR3 is built from 13 residues. Germline V lookup: CDR1 SGHAT, CDR2 FQNNGV. Deletions cut 2 bases from V and 3 bases from J, with 5 bases between.